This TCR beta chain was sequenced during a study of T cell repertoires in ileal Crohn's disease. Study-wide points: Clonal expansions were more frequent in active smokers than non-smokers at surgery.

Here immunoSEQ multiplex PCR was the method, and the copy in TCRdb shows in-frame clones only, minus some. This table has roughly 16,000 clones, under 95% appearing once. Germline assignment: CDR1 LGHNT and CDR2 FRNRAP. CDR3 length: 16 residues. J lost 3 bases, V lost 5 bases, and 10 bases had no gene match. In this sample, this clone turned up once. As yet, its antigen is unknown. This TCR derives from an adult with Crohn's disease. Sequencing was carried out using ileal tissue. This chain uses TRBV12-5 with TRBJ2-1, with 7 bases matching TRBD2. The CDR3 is CASGKPQGGGYNEQFF. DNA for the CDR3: TGTGCTAGTGGTAAACCCCAGGGCGGGGGCTACAATGAGCAGTTCTTC. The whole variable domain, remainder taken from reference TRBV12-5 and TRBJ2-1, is DARVTQTPRHKVTEMGQEVTMRCQPILGHNTVFWYRQTMMQGLELLAYFRNRAPLDDSGMPKDRFSAEMPDATLATLKIQPSEPRDSAVYFCASGKPQGGGYNEQFFGPGTRLTVL.